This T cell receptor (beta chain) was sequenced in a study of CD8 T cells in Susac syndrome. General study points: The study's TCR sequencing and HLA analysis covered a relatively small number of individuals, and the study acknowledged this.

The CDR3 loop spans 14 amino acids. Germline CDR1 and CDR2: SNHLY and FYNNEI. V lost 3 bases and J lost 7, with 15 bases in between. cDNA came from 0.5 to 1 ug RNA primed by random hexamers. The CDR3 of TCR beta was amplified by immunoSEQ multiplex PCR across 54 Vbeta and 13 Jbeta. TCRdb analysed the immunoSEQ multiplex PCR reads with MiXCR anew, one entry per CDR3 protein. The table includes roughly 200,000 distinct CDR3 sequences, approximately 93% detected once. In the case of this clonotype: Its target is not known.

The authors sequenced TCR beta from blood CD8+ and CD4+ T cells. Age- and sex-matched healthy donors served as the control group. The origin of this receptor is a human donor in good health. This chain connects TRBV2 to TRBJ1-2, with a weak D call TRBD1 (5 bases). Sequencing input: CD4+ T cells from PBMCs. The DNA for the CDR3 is TGTGCCAGCAGTGACGCGGGGGGTCCTGTTGGCTACACCTTC. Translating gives CASSDAGGPVGYTF.